This T cell receptor beta chain is from a study of blood T cell repertoires in COVID-19 (dated by TCRdb to the early 2020s). Describing the broader study: Samples from collaborators originated in the United States, Italy and Spain and spanned both the acute and convalescent phases of COVID-19. The repertoires were released in a freely available public database meant as a resource for research on the immune response to SARS-CoV-2. The samples were drawn from the first 160 participants of the ongoing ImmuneRACE study and from 1,254 subjects provided by 6 global collaborators. Where available, HLA class I and class II types were obtained from metadata supplied by the sample provider rather than from assay-based typing. Sample metadata almost always included a de-identified subject ID, COVID-19 status, age in years and sex. The prospective study material was composed of cDNA or gDNA derived from T cells, B-cell-depleted T cells, or PBMCs. The dataset comprised deeply sampled blood TCRbeta repertoires from subjects exposed to, actively infected with, or recovered from COVID-19. General conclusions and limits of the study: Clinical and demographic metadata were provided uncurated, with the amount varying by source and participant.

The immunoSEQ Assay, a bias-controlled multiplex PCR, was used to amplify TCRbeta CDR3 regions from genomic DNA. The authors' pipeline ran thus. The number of nucleated cells in each sample was estimated from the amplification of reference gene primers within the assay. To quantify the absolute abundance of each unique TCRbeta CDR3 rearrangement, sequence reads were collapsed and filtered. For each sample, productive Simpson clonality was calculated as the square root of Simpson's diversity index over productive rearrangements. TCRdb carries this immuneACCESS record with in-frame sequences only. Its versions omit some clonotypes, under half of them owing to an unresolved V gene in the studies checked, with the rest unexplained. That table supplies the V and J calls and clone size; D and trimming were determined from the DNA. This sample comprises roughly 250,000 clones, about nine tenths of them detected only once. The top ten clones comprise 6% to 7% of the sample.

Participants in the prospective study were enrolled through a virtual design, were aged roughly 18 to 100 years, and lived in roughly 25 United States geographic areas. In the prospective study, participants were assigned to cohorts based on the clinical history participants reported in a screening survey and a study questionnaire. Mobile phlebotomists in the prospective study collected whole blood, serum and a nasopharyngeal or oropharyngeal swab from every participant. Prospective study participants could optionally give additional blood draws and questionnaires over a roughly 2-month period. Before DNA extraction, blood samples from the prospective study were shipped at room temperature or frozen. A single count supports this clone. The antigen it binds to is not known. There are no base qualities to consult, and no much larger clone falls within one base. V is pared back by 5 bases and J by 2 bases, with 19 bases lying between the germline termini. The CDR3 runs 16 amino acids, cysteine and phenylalanine included. Only the CDR3 DNA is retained, 48 bases long and in frame from the first base. According to the germline V gene (reference sequence), CDR1 reads LGHDT and CDR2 reads YNNKEL.

Here the chain combines TRBV3-1 (or the pseudogene TRBV3-2) and TRBJ2-7; a weak D assignment points to TRBD1 (6 bases agree). This sequence originates from a woman aged 25 to 39 with acute COVID-19. The sequencing input was PBMCs or T cells enriched from blood (not recorded which). The DNA sequence is TGTGCCAGCAGCGCCCCTCCGGGAACAGGGACCTACGAGCAGTACTTC. It translates to CASSAPPGTGTYEQYF.